This is a list of T cell receptor beta chains from one sample in a study of blood T cell repertoires in COVID-19. Produced via immunoSEQ multiplex PCR; TCRdb's table is partial and in-frame only. The repertoire holds 250,000 to 300,000 clones, with about 89% as singletons. Sequencing was done on a sample of PBMCs or T cells enriched from blood (not recorded which). The source is a man aged 35-49 years who had recovered from COVID-19. Both conserved end residues are part of each CDR3. A D gene is named only where the DNA matches it firmly. Clone size is not always given. Where it is, it says once, few, many or a class for expanded clones.

d_call | j_call | v_call | clone_size | cdr3_nt | cdr3_aa
TRBD1 | TRBJ1-3 | TRBV25-1 | NA | TGTGCCAGCAGTGACCCGCACAGGGGAGGAGGAAACACCATATATTTT | CASSDPHRGGGNTIYF
TRBD1 | TRBJ1-2 | TRBV19 | NA | TGTGCCAGTAGTATAGGGCAGGGGGCGAGATATGGCTACACCTTC | CASSIGQGARYGYTF
NA | TRBJ2-2 | TRBV7-9 | once | TGTGCCAGCAGCTCGAGGGAAACAGGGTCGAACACCGGGGAGCTGTTTTTT | CASSSRETGSNTGELFF
TRBD1 | TRBJ2-7 | TRBV7-8 | NA | TGTGCCAGCAGCTTAACAACTCCGGGACAGGGATCCCTACGCGAGCAGTACTTC | CASSLTTPGQGSLREQYF
NA | TRBJ1-5 | TRBV27 | NA | TGTGCCAGCAGTTTACAGGGTAGGAATCAGCCCCAGCATTTT | CASSLQGRNQPQHF
TRBD1 | TRBJ1-5 | TRBV19 | NA | TGTGCCAGTAGTATCATCGGACAGGGGAATCAGCCCCAGCATTTT | CASSIIGQGNQPQHF
NA | TRBJ2-7 | TRBV12-5 | NA | TGTGCTAGTGGTTTGATCGTCGGTAACAGAAACCCCTACGAGCAGTACTTC | CASGLIVGNRNPYEQYF
NA | TRBJ1-5 | TRBV5-6 | NA | TGTGCCAGCAGCTTGCTATTGACAGCAAATCAGCCCCAGCATTTT | CASSLLLTANQPQHF
TRBD2 | TRBJ2-7 | TRBV29-1 | once | TGCAGCGTAGCGGGAGGGCGGGACGAGCAGTACTTC | CSVAGGRDEQYF
TRBD2 | TRBJ2-3 | TRBV5-4 | NA | TGTGCCAGCAGCCATGCGCGGGAGAGCGGGGTGTGGGCAGATACGCAGTATTTT | CASSHARESGVWADTQYF
TRBD1 | TRBJ1-3 | TRBV7-9 | NA | TGTGCCAGCACCCCAACAGGGGGCGGAAACACCATATATTTT | CASTPTGGGNTIYF
NA | TRBJ2-7 | TRBV7-6 | NA | TGTGCCAGCAGCCCGGCGGGTACCTACGAGCAGTACTTC | CASSPAGTYEQYF
TRBD1 | TRBJ2-7 | TRBV7-9 | NA | TGTGCCAGCAGCCCCGGGACAGGGATGAGGGCCTACGAGCAGTACTTC | CASSPGTGMRAYEQYF
NA | TRBJ1-6 | TRBV5-4 | once | TGTGCCAGCAGCTTGGCGGGAGTCCCAAATTCACCCCTCCACTTT | CASSLAGVPNSPLHF
NA | TRBJ1-4 | TRBV6-2/TRBV6-3 | NA | TGTGCCAGCAGTCGAGAGGACAGAGAACTTGAAAAACTGTTTTTT | CASSREDRELEKLFF
TRBD2 | TRBJ2-1 | TRBV5-4 | NA | TGTGCCAGCAGCTTGGGGGGACTAGCGGGAGTCAACTACAATGAGCAGTTCTTC | CASSLGGLAGVNYNEQFF
TRBD1 | TRBJ1-1 | TRBV10-3 | once | TGTGCCACCAATAGACAGGGTAAGGGTGACACTGAAGCTTTCTTT | CATNRQGKGDTEAFF
NA | TRBJ1-1 | TRBV5-1 | NA | TGCGCCAGCAGCGCAACTATGAACACTGAAGCTTTCTTT | CASSATMNTEAFF
TRBD2 | TRBJ2-7 | TRBV3-1/TRBV3-2 | NA | TGTGCCAGCAGCCTCGGAGTAGCGGGGGGGCGTGAGCAGTACTTC | CASSLGVAGGREQYF
NA | TRBJ2-1 | TRBV7-7 | NA | TGTGCCAGCAGCTTATATGATTCGGGTGGCGATGAGCAGTTCTTC | CASSLYDSGGDEQFF
TRBD2 | TRBJ2-7 | TRBV7-9 | NA | TGTGCCAGCAGCTTAGGCGGGAGGGCCTGGGACGAGCAGTACTTC | CASSLGGRAWDEQYF
NA | TRBJ1-4 | TRBV9 | NA | TGTGCCAGCAGCGTAGAGGCGGGAGGGCGTGAAAAACTGTTTTTT | CASSVEAGGREKLFF
NA | TRBJ1-2 | TRBV19 | NA | TGTGCCAGTAGTATAGACCGGGATAACTATGGCTACACCTTC | CASSIDRDNYGYTF
NA | TRBJ2-7 | TRBV4-3 | NA | TGCGCCAGCAGCCAAGGGCACAATTACGAGCAGTACTTC | CASSQGHNYEQYF